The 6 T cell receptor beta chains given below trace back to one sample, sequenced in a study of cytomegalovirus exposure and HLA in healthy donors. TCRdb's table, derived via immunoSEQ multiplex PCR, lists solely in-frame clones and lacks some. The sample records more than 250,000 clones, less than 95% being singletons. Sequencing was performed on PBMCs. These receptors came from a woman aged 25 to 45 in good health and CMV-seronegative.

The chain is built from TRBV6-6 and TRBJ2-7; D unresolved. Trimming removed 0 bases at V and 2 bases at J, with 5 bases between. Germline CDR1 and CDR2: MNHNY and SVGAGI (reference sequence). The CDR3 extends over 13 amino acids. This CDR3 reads CASSYSWTYEQYF. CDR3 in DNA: TGTGCCAGCAGTTACTCGTGGACCTACGAGCAGTACTTC.

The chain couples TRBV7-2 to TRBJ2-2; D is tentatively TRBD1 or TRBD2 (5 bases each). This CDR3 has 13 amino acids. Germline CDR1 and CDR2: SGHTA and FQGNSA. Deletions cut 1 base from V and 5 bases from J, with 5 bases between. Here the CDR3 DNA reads TGTGCCAGCAGCTTAGGGGGGACCGGGGAGCTGTTTTTT. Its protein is CASSLGGTGELFF. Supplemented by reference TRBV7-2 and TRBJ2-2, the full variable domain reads GAGVSQSPSNKVTEKGKDVELRCDPISGHTALYWYRQSLGQGLEFLIYFQGNSAPDKSGLPSDRFSAERTGGSVSTLTIQRTQQEDSAVYLCASSLGGTGELFFGEGSRLTVL.

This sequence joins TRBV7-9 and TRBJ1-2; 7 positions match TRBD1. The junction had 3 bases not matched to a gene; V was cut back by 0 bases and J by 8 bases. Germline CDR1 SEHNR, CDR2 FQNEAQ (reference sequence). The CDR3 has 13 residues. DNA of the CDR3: TGTGCCAGCAGCTTAGCCCGGGACAGCGGCTACACCTTC. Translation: CASSLARDSGYTF.

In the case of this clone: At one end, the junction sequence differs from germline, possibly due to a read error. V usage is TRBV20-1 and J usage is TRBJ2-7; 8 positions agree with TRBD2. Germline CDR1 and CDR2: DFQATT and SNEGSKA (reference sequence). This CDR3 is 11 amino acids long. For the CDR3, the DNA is TGCAGTGCTAGAGATGGGACTAGGAACCTATTC. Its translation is CSARDGTRNLF.

The CDR3 bases are TGTGCCAGTAGGCAGGCGGGACACATAAATCAGCCCCAGCATTTT. Its protein is CASRQAGHINQPQHF. The rearrangement joins TRBV19 to TRBJ1-5; weak D call: TRBD1 (6 bases). Germline V gives CDR1 LNHDA, CDR2 SQIVND (reference sequence). V lost 6 bases and J 4 bases, leaving 16 bases between the germline ends. The CDR3 has 15 residues.

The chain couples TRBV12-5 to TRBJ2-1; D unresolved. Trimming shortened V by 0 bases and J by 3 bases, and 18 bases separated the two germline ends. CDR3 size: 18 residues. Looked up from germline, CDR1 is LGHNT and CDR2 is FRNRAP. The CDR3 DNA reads TGTGCTAGTGGTTTGGTGACGGACGGCCAAGGCGGCTACAATGAGCAGTTCTTC. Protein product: CASGLVTDGQGGYNEQFF.